Listed here are 20 T cell receptor beta chains from one sample, sequenced in a study of blood T cell repertoires in COVID-19. Measured with immunoSEQ multiplex PCR; TCRdb has only the in-frame clones, and not every one. The sample has 80,000 or so clones, approximately 78% seen once. What was sequenced was peripheral blood. The source is a woman aged 55-69 years with acute or convalescent COVID-19.

The rearrangement uses TRBV15 and TRBJ1-1; D possibly corresponds to TRBD1 (5 bases). The CDR3 has 12 amino acids. CDR1 LNHNV and CDR2 YYDKDF come from the germline V gene (reference sequence). The V gene lost 4 bases and the J gene lost 8 bases, with 11 bases spanning the gap. The CDR3 reads CATSIPPGEAFF. CDR3 bases: TGTGCCACCAGCATCCCGCCAGGGGAAGCTTTCTTT.

There are a few counts of this clone. The chain has TRBV24-1 and TRBJ2-5; 11 bases match TRBD1. Germline values: CDR1 KGHDR, CDR2 SFDVKD. The CDR3 contains 18 residues. J was trimmed by 4 bases and V by 0 bases; bases with no gene match: 9. The CDR3: CATSDLGGQGVGGETQYF. CDR3 nucleotides: TGTGCCACCAGTGATTTGGGGGGACAGGGGGTAGGTGGAGAGACCCAGTACTTC.

The J gene is TRBJ1-2, the V gene TRBV7-2; D is perhaps TRBD1 (6 bases). The V gene lost 1 base and the J gene lost 8 bases, with 14 bases spanning the gap. The germline CDR1 and CDR2 sequences are SGHTA and FQGNSA. The CDR3 totals 14 residues. The CDR3 DNA follows: TGTGCCAGCAGCTTAGATCCAGGGGTGAAAGGCTACACCTTC. It yields the protein CASSLDPGVKGYTF.

The CDR3 bases are TGTGCCAGCAGCTTAGCGGCGGCAGGGGGCGAGTCTGGCTACACCTTC. This codes for CASSLAAAGGESGYTF. The chain joins TRBV11-2 to TRBJ1-2; 8 bases are shared with TRBD1. This CDR3 contains 16 residues. Germline trimming cut 1 base from V and 7 bases from J; bases unmatched to any gene: 11. Per germline, CDR1 SGHAT and CDR2 FQNNGV.

The V call is TRBV11-2, the J call TRBJ1-4; weak D call: TRBD1 (5 bases). The CDR3 loop spans 15 amino acids. Deletions cut 5 bases from V and 5 bases from J, with 15 bases between. CDR1 is SGHAT, CDR2 FQNNGV, per germline. The CDR3 protein is CASSRLVGANEKLFF. CDR3 DNA: TGTGCCAGCAGCCGCCTGGTAGGGGCGAATGAAAAACTGTTTTTT.

V and J are TRBV10-3 and TRBJ1-2; no reliable D call. This CDR3 region has 15 residues. Germline CDR1 reads ENHRY; CDR2 reads SYGVKD. Trimming took off 0 bases at V and 5 bases at J, with 13 bases between the two ends. The CDR3 DNA sequence: TGTGCCATCAGTGAGTCATCGGGAGGTTTGTATGGCTACACCTTC. It yields the protein CAISESSGGLYGYTF.

The J gene is TRBJ2-5, the V gene TRBV5-1, with TRBD2 matching 9 bases. This CDR3 comprises 16 residues. The germline gives CDR1 SGHRS, CDR2 YFSETQ. V shed 4 bases, J shed 4 bases, and the junction held 11 bases outside the gene matches. For the CDR3, the DNA is TGCGCCAGCAGCCCCTCGGGGGCTAGCGGGGTAGAGACCCAGTACTTC. As protein: CASSPSGASGVETQYF.

This chain connects TRBV29-1 to TRBJ1-2, with 11 bases aligning to TRBD1. The CDR3 contains 13 residues. After removal of 6 bases from V and 4 bases from J, the junction contained 4 bases not matched to a gene. CDR1 is SQVTM, CDR2 ANQGSEA, per germline. Here the CDR3 reads CSVAGTGGYGYTF. The CDR3 region has the DNA TGCAGCGTCGCCGGGACAGGGGGCTATGGCTACACCTTC.

V is TRBV6-4 and J is TRBJ2-7; tentatively, D is TRBD2 (7 bases). Germline loops: CDR1 MRHNA, CDR2 SNTAGT. V lost 8 bases and J 1 base, leaving 12 bases between the germline ends. This CDR3 comprises 13 residues. The chain's CDR3 is CASPQGGSYEQYF. The CDR3 bases are TGTGCCAGCCCACAGGGAGGGTCCTACGAGCAGTACTTC.

CDR3 protein: CASSLSPGAGYTF. The CDR3 DNA reads TGTGCCAGCAGTTTATCACCAGGGGCTGGCTACACCTTC. This chain joins TRBV12-3 or TRBV12-4 and TRBJ1-2, with D tentatively TRBD1 (6 bases). Trimming took 2 bases from V and 7 from J, leaving 11 bases between them. This CDR3 contains 13 residues.

The chain has TRBV12-3 or TRBV12-4 and TRBJ2-3; possibly TRBD2 for D (6 bases). V was cut by 4 bases and J by 3 bases, with 8 bases left in between. The CDR3 contains 13 residues. CDR3 sequence reads: CASSYGGTDTQYF. The DNA for the CDR3 is TGTGCCAGCAGTTATGGGGGGACAGATACGCAGTATTTT.

The rearrangement links TRBV7-6 to TRBJ2-3; TRBD1 matches at 10 bases. V gave up 5 bases and J gave up 4 bases; unmatched junction bases: 6. CDR1 and CDR2 (germline): SGHVS, FNYEAQ. CDR3 length: 15 amino acids. CDR3 in DNA: TGTGCCAGCAGCCTGGGGACAGGGGCACCAGATACGCAGTATTTT. Translating gives CASSLGTGAPDTQYF.

The chain combines TRBV7-3 with TRBJ2-3; 7 bases are a match to TRBD2. The CDR3 totals 17 residues. The ends lost 4 bases at V and 4 bases at J; junction bases unmatched: 14. The germline V gene encodes CDR1 SGHTA and CDR2 FQGTGA. The CDR3 loop reads CASSSNPGLGSADTQYF. CDR3 in DNA: TGTGCCAGCAGCTCCAATCCTGGACTAGGGAGCGCAGATACGCAGTATTTT.

The chain joins TRBV19 to TRBJ1-4, with unresolved D. The CDR3 is 15 residues long. The germline V gene has CDR1 LNHDA and CDR2 SQIVND (reference sequence). Trimming took off 3 bases at V and 2 bases at J, with 10 bases between the two ends. CDR3 coding DNA: TGTGCCAGTAGTATCAGAACCCGTACTAATGAAAAACTGTTTTTT. This translates into CASSIRTRTNEKLFF.

The chain joins TRBV2 to TRBJ1-1; possible D gene TRBD1, 5 bases. The CDR3 length is 13 residues. Trimming shortened V by 1 base and J by 5 bases, and 8 bases separated the two germline ends. In germline, CDR1 is SNHLY, CDR2 FYNNEI. The CDR3 bases are TGTGCCAGCAGTGAAGAGCAGGGAACTGAAGCTTTCTTT. It specifies CASSEEQGTEAFF.

V gene TRBV6-5 combines with J gene TRBJ1-5; 7 bases are a match to TRBD1. Germline assignment: CDR1 MNHEY and CDR2 SVGAGI. V was pared by 4 bases and J by 4 bases, with 1 base of the junction left unmatched. CDR3 length equals 13 residues. CDR3 sequence reads: CASSSDRNQPQHF. CDR3 in DNA: TGTGCCAGCAGTTCGGACAGGAATCAGCCCCAGCATTTT.

This chain connects TRBV2 to TRBJ1-1; TRBD1 agrees at 10 bases. Trimming at V came to 7 bases and at J to 7 bases, leaving 9 bases not matched to a gene. Germline V gives CDR1 SNHLY, CDR2 FYNNEI. This CDR3 is 14 amino acids long. The CDR3 DNA sequence: TGTGCCAGCACTCTAGGACAGGGGGTTGGTGAAGCTTTCTTT. The encoded protein is CASTLGQGVGEAFF.

The gene calls are TRBV5-6 and TRBJ2-5, with a tentative D call TRBD2 (5 bases). Germline V gives CDR1 SGHDT, CDR2 YYEEEE. The CDR3 has 15 residues. V was clipped by 1 base and J by 7 bases, with 17 bases between them. The CDR3 DNA is TGTGCCAGCAGCTTGCTCAGCGATTGGGCGGGGACCCAGTACTTC. Its translation: CASSLLSDWAGTQYF.

The V call is TRBV2, the J call TRBJ2-3; TRBD2 matches at 9 bases. Looked up from germline, CDR1 is SNHLY and CDR2 is FYNNEI. V lost 6 bases and J lost 0; bases outside the gene matches: 7. The CDR3 extends over 16 amino acids. CDR3 residues: CASREYGTSSTDTQYF. The CDR3 region has the DNA TGTGCCAGCAGGGAGTACGGGACTAGCAGCACAGATACGCAGTATTTT.

V and J are TRBV18 and TRBJ2-5, with TRBD1 as a possible D gene (5 bases). This CDR3 spans 14 amino acids. Germline V gene sequence: CDR1 KGHSH, CDR2 LQKENI. Trimming cost V 3 bases and J 4 bases, with 12 bases left between them. CDR3: CASSPAQGVETQYF. In DNA, the CDR3 is TGTGCCAGCTCACCGGCTCAGGGTGTAGAGACCCAGTACTTC.